Below, 5 T cell receptor beta chains from the same sample are listed, as sequenced in a study of blood T cell repertoires in COVID-19. Produced via immunoSEQ multiplex PCR; TCRdb's table is partial and in-frame only. This sample has about 350,000 clones, with around 87% found just once. Input material: PBMCs or T cells enriched from blood (not recorded which). The receptors derive from a young woman who had recovered from COVID-19.

The chain joins TRBV19 to TRBJ1-1; perhaps TRBD1 as D (6 bases). Germline values: CDR1 LNHDA, CDR2 SQIVND (reference sequence). V was pared by 9 bases and J by 2 bases, with 16 bases between. The CDR3 runs to 14 residues. CDR3 sequence (DNA): TGTGCCAGCTTCCGGGACAAGGTTAACACTGAAGCTTTCTTT. This encodes CASFRDKVNTEAFF. Full variable domain (remainder filled in from reference TRBV19 and TRBJ1-1): DGGITQSPKYLFRKEGQNVTLSCEQNLNHDAMYWYRQDPGQGLRLIYYSQIVNDFQKGDIAEGYSVSREKKESFPLTVTSAQKNPTAFYLCASFRDKVNTEAFFGQGTRLTVV.

The rearrangement links TRBV4-2 to TRBJ2-5; TRBD2 matches at 15 bases. V was pared by 0 bases and J by 4 bases, with 9 bases of the junction left unmatched. This CDR3 is built from 19 residues. Germline-derived CDR1 and CDR2 are LGHNA and YNFKEQ. The DNA of the CDR3 is TGTGCCAGCAGCCAAGAACAGGGACTAGCGGGGGGCGGGGGAGAGACCCAGTACTTC. Its protein product is CASSQEQGLAGGGGETQYF.

This clone turned up a few times. This chain connects TRBV3-1 (or the pseudogene TRBV3-2) to TRBJ1-1, with D possibly being TRBD1 (5 bases). Germline V gives CDR1 LGHDT, CDR2 YNNKEL (reference sequence). Trimming took 1 base from V and 1 from J, leaving 7 bases between them. This CDR3 region has 14 residues. Written as DNA, the CDR3 is TGTGCCAGCAGCCAAGGGACACAGAACACTGAAGCTTTCTTT. This translates into CASSQGTQNTEAFF.

V usage is TRBV15 and J usage is TRBJ1-4; possible D gene TRBD1, 5 bases. V lost 0 bases and J lost 8, with 16 bases in between. CDR3 length: 16 amino acids. Germline V gene data show CDR1 as LNHNV and CDR2 as YYDKDF (reference sequence). Written as DNA, the CDR3 is TGTGCCACCAGCAGAGATCTCGGGGGAGTAGAGGAAAAACTGTTTTTT. As protein: CATSRDLGGVEEKLFF. The variable domain in full, completed from reference TRBV15 and TRBJ1-4, reads DAMVIQNPRYQVTQFGKPVTLSCSQTLNHNVMYWYQQKSSQAPKLLFHYYDKDFNNEADTPDNFQSRRPNTSFCFLDIRSPGLGDTAMYLCATSRDLGGVEEKLFFGSGTQLSVL.

This clone was found once. V gene TRBV10-2 combines with J gene TRBJ2-7; 12 bases are a match to TRBD2. V shed 7 bases and J 0 bases; nucleotides not matched to a gene: 10. This CDR3 is built from 17 residues. Germline V gene lookup returns CDR1 WSHSY and CDR2 SAAADI. The CDR3 DNA reads TGCGCCAGCACCACTAGCGGGGGGTCCCTTAGCTCCTACGAGCAGTACTTC. Translating gives CASTTSGGSLSSYEQYF.